This T cell receptor beta chain was identified during a study of cytomegalovirus exposure and HLA in healthy donors. Overall study: Most genotyped donors, around four fifths of 350 to 500, had Caucasian-associated genetic ancestry. Points from the study as a whole: It has been reported that TCR beta sequences accurately predicted the HLA-A and HLA-B alleles of most subjects. A later analysis showed HLA-associated TCR beta chains outstripping equally common others in clonal expansion. Some segments of the V type, notably TRBV6-2 and TRBV6-3, were excluded as indistinguishable.

Germline V gene sequence: CDR1 MNHEY, CDR2 SVGAGI. CDR3 size: 15 residues. The ends were cut back, 2 bases at V and 6 bases at J, with 16 bases in the middle. A word on this clone: Its antigen remains unidentified.

60 Vbeta and 13 Jbeta primers were used in PCR. Sequencing used immunoSEQ multiplex PCR; TCRdb keeps in-frame clones, though not all of them. The repertoire has 150,000 to 200,000 clones, 75% to 80% of them found once; the top ten carry about 6%. The chain links TRBV6-5 to TRBJ1-2; D not certain. Sequencing was carried out using PBMCs. This receptor was identified in a woman between 25 and 40 years old in good health and CMV-seropositive. CDR3 nucleotide sequence: TGTGCCAGCAGTTACGTCGGGGTCCCGCCGGATGGCTACACCTTC. Residues: CASSYVGVPPDGYTF.